Described below is a single T cell receptor (beta chain) sequence and its context. These data belong to a study of blood T cell repertoires in COVID-19. Overall study context: The United States, Italy and Spain supplied acute and convalescent COVID-19 samples. PBMCs, B-cell-depleted T cells, or T cells provided the cDNA or gDNA that made up the material.

Participants spanned ages about 18 to 100 years and resided in over 20 US areas. Categorization into cohorts depended on clinical history that participants reported. Measured with immunoSEQ multiplex PCR; TCRdb has only the in-frame clones, and not every one. In the table there are about 210,000 clones, roughly 87% of which are singletons. Germline V CDR1 and CDR2: SQVTM, ANQGSEA. The CDR3 spans 14 residues. Unmatched junction bases numbered 5, after V lost 6 bases and J lost 3 bases. The source of this sequence is a man aged 18-30 years with acute COVID-19. The chain has TRBV29-1 and TRBJ1-2; the match to TRBD1 covers 12 bases. Material for sequencing was PBMCs or T cells enriched from blood (not recorded which). Here the CDR3 reads CSVGDRGPYYGYTF. CDR3 coding DNA: TGCAGCGTCGGGGACAGGGGGCCGTACTATGGCTACACCTTC.